The 18 T cell receptor beta chains below were found in one sample sequenced in a study of blood T cells in healthy people across ages. Using a J-beta primer mix together with a sample-barcoded 5' primer, a second PCR was run for roughly 7 to 12 cycles. TCRdb reprocessed the 5' RACE reads with MiXCR, giving one entry per CDR3 protein. This table has roughly 790,000 distinct CDR3 sequences, roughly 44% appearing once. The material sequenced was blood. All receptors come from an older woman in good health.

The chain joins TRBV7-3 to TRBJ2-2; TRBD2 might be the D (5 bases). V was trimmed by 4 bases and J by 1 base, leaving 13 bases between them. The germline V gene has CDR1 SGHTA and CDR2 FQGTGA. The CDR3 is 16 amino acids. The CDR3 sequence: CASSSKAALNTGELFF. The CDR3 region has the DNA TGTGCCAGCAGCTCAAAAGCGGCGCTGAACACCGGGGAGCTGTTTTTT.

This clonotype was detected only a few times. The chain has TRBV9 and TRBJ2-7; 9 nucleotides align to TRBD1. V was pared by 3 bases and J by 2 bases, with 6 bases of the junction left unmatched. The CDR3 totals 15 residues. Germline CDR1 is SGDLS and CDR2 is YYNGEE. The CDR3 spells CASSDHRGPPYEQYF. The DNA for the CDR3 is TGTGCCAGCAGCGATCACAGGGGGCCCCCCTACGAGCAGTACTTC. Together with reference TRBV9 and TRBJ2-7, the CDR3 gives the full variable domain: DSGVTQTPKHLITATGQRVTLRCSPRSGDLSVYWYQQSLDQGLQFLIQYYNGEERAKGNILERFSAQQFPDLHSELNLSSLELGDSALYFCASSDHRGPPYEQYFGPGTRLTVT.

This clonotype has only a few counts. This rearrangement joins TRBV6-6 to TRBJ2-1; D is unclear. Germline V lookup: CDR1 MNHNY, CDR2 SVGAGI (reference sequence). The CDR3 extends over 12 amino acids. The germline V and J ends were trimmed by 0 bases and 10 bases, with 7 bases remaining between them. CDR3 region: CASSYSLGEQFF. CDR3 sequence (DNA): TGTGCCAGCAGTTACTCGTTGGGGGAGCAGTTCTTC.

This clonotype was picked up a small number of times. The genes are TRBV10-3 and TRBJ1-2; D may be TRBD1 (6 bases). Germline V gene sequence: CDR1 ENHRY, CDR2 SYGVKD. V dropped 2 bases and J dropped 4 bases, with 14 bases sitting between them. This CDR3 has 15 residues. Written as DNA, the CDR3 is TGTGCCATCAGTGAGCCGGGACACGAGGGCTATGGCTACACCTTC. Its translation: CAISEPGHEGYGYTF.

This clonotype was observed at least ten times. The CDR3 nucleotides read TGCAGCGTTGAAGCGCTTAGCTCTGGGGCCAACGTCCTGACTTTC. It specifies CSVEALSSGANVLTF. The rearrangement uses TRBV29-1 and TRBJ2-6, with D hard to call. Germline V CDR1 and CDR2: SQVTM, ANQGSEA. V lost 1 base to trimming and J lost 0 bases, with 7 bases between them. This CDR3 has 15 amino acids.

The V and J genes are TRBV3-1 and TRBJ2-1, with 9 bases aligning to TRBD2. Germline loops: CDR1 LGHDT, CDR2 YNNKEL (reference sequence). Unmatched junction bases numbered 10, after V lost 1 base and J lost 6 bases. This CDR3 has 17 amino acids. Written as DNA, the CDR3 is TGTGCCAGCAGCCAAGGTGATGGCGGGAGGGCCATCAATGAGCAGTTCTTC. Translating it yields CASSQGDGGRAINEQFF.

A remark on this clonotype: An end of the junction does not agree with germline; a read error may underlie this. The chain recombines TRBV7-2 with TRBJ2-3; D unclear. CDR1 is SGHTA, CDR2 FQGNSA, per germline. The CDR3 has 14 amino acids. This CDR3 reads CASSLALYTDTLYF. Here the CDR3 DNA reads TGTGCCAGCAGCTTAGCCCTTTACACAGATACGCTGTATTTT. Full variable domain (rest looked up from reference TRBV7-2 and TRBJ2-3): GAGVSQSPSNKVTEKGKDVELRCDPISGHTALYWYRQSLGQGLEFLIYFQGNSAPDKSGLPSDRFSAERTGGSVSTLTIQRTQQEDSAVYLCASSLALYTDTLYFGPGTRLTVL.

On this clonotype itself: Mismatch with germline at one junction end may stem from a read error. The chain uses TRBV12-3 or TRBV12-4 and TRBJ2-6; D ambiguous. CDR3 length: 12 amino acids. The CDR3 DNA follows: TGTGCCTGCAGTCCTGGGGCCAACGTCCTGACTTTC. This encodes CACSPGANVLTF.

V is TRBV20-1 and J is TRBJ2-3; possibly TRBD1 for D (8 bases). The CDR3 has 15 amino acids. Trimming removed 2 bases from V and 1 base from J, with 13 bases in between. Germline V gene lookup returns CDR1 DFQATT and CDR2 SNEGSKA (reference sequence). Written as DNA, the CDR3 is TGCAGTGCTAGAATTACAGGGGGGGGCACAGATACGCAGTATTTT. Its translation: CSARITGGGTDTQYF.

This clonotype was recorded at least ten times. The chain uses TRBV7-2 and TRBJ2-3; unclear D gene. V was shortened by 2 bases and J by 2 bases, with 11 bases between the two germline ends. Germline V gene lookup returns CDR1 SGHTA and CDR2 FQGNSA. This CDR3 spans 15 amino acids. The CDR3 sequence: CASSLNVLTTDTQYF. CDR3 bases: TGTGCCAGCAGCTTAAATGTCTTAACCACAGATACGCAGTATTTT.

This chain joins TRBV7-2 and TRBJ2-7; 12 nucleotides line up with TRBD2. Unmatched junction bases numbered 7, after V lost 3 bases and J lost 7 bases. The CDR3 sequence is 15 residues long. Germline V lookup: CDR1 SGHTA, CDR2 FQGNSA. CDR3 sequence: CASSFLAGGSNEQYF. In DNA, the CDR3 is TGTGCCAGCAGCTTCCTAGCGGGAGGGTCAAATGAGCAGTACTTC.

This clonotype has just a few counts. The CDR3 coding sequence is TGTGCCACCAGTGATTTGGGGTCCTACGAGCAGTACTTC. This sequence encodes CATSDLGSYEQYF. The chain uses TRBV24-1 and TRBJ2-5, with D unclear. The end of the DNA is better explained by TRBJ2-7, so the J call may be wrong. Germline V gene data show CDR1 as KGHDR and CDR2 as SFDVKD. The CDR3 contains 13 residues.

This clonotype appeared a few times. A read error may explain this, as a much larger clone is one base away. The chain uses TRBV20-1 and TRBJ2-1; unclear D gene. The J call is uncertain, as TRBJ2-7 better fits the DNA end. The CDR3 is 16 residues long. In germline, CDR1 is DFQATT, CDR2 SNEGSKA (reference sequence). The CDR3 DNA follows: TGCAGTGCTAGAGCTCAAGGGCAGAGCTCCTACAATGAGCAGTACTTC. Protein: CSARAQGQSSYNEQYF.

The chain recombines TRBV4-1 with TRBJ2-3; 10 bases are shared with TRBD2. The CDR3 is 17 residues long. Germline-derived CDR1 and CDR2 are MGHRA and YSYEKL. Trimming at V came to 1 base and at J to 1 base, leaving 5 bases not matched to a gene. The CDR3: CASSQGGAGGGTDTQYF. CDR3 coding DNA: TGCGCCAGCAGCCAAGGTGGAGCGGGAGGGGGCACAGATACGCAGTATTTT.

This clonotype occurred many times. The chain couples TRBV12-3 or TRBV12-4 to TRBJ2-5, with D perhaps matching TRBD1 (6 bases). CDR3 length: 16 amino acids. Trimming removed 2 bases at V and 4 bases at J, with 17 bases between. CDR3 bases: TGTGCCAGCAGTTTAATCACAGGGTCTGTGGCAGAGACCCAGTACTTC. It yields the protein CASSLITGSVAETQYF.

In its sample, this clonotype was seen a few times. The chain couples TRBV25-1 to TRBJ2-7; D call uncertain. CDR1 is MGHDK and CDR2 is SYGVNS in the germline V gene. The ends were cut back, 4 bases at V and 2 bases at J, with 9 bases in the middle. The CDR3 contains 13 residues. The CDR3 here is CASSAPLAYEQYF. The CDR3 nucleotides are TGTGCCAGCAGTGCACCTCTTGCCTACGAGCAGTACTTC.

This chain uses TRBV6-2 or TRBV6-3 with TRBJ2-3, with 13 bases fitting TRBD2. V dropped 0 bases and J dropped 9; count of bases not matched to a gene: 3. CDR3 length: 15 residues. Germline assignment: CDR1 MNHEY and CDR2 SVGEGT. The CDR3 DNA follows: TGTGCCAGCAGTTACTCGACTAGCGGGGGGAGCACGCAGTATTTT. Residues: CASSYSTSGGSTQYF.

This clonotype occurred once. Since a much larger clone is just one base distant, this may be a read error. This chain links TRBV25-1 with TRBJ2-3, with TRBD1 as a possible D gene (5 bases). CDR3 size: 13 residues. Per germline, CDR1 MGHDK and CDR2 SYGVNS. The germline V and J ends were trimmed by 7 bases and 7 bases, with 15 bases remaining between them. The CDR3 region has the DNA TGTGCCAGCAAGGGGTATCGTGGAAATACGCAGTATTTT. Amino acids: CASKGYRGNTQYF.